The sequence of this T cell receptor (beta chain) was determined in a study of blood T cell repertoires in COVID-19. Across the study: Sample material is recorded as cDNA or gDNA derived from T cells, B-cell-depleted T cells, or PBMCs.

This clone was detected once. TCRdb's table, derived via immunoSEQ multiplex PCR, lists solely in-frame clones and lacks some. The sample includes 200,000 to 250,000 clones, approximately 84% of them seen just once. Sequencing was carried out using peripheral blood. The source of this sequence is a woman aged 25 to 39 who had recovered from COVID-19.

CDR3 nucleotides: TGTGCCAGTAGTATAACAGGCTACCGAGAGACCCAGTACTTC. Translated, it gives CASSITGYRETQYF. The chain employs TRBV19 and TRBJ2-5, with a weak D call TRBD1 (5 bases). The germline V gene has CDR1 LNHDA and CDR2 SQIVND (reference sequence). V lost 2 bases, J lost 4 bases, and 11 bases lay in between. The CDR3 extends over 14 amino acids.